This TCR beta chain was documented in a study of blood T cell repertoires in COVID-19 (dated by TCRdb to 2018 to 2021). Regarding the complete study: Samples covering the acute and convalescent phases of COVID-19 were provided by collaborators in the United States, Italy and Spain. The material from the prospective study consisted of cDNA or gDNA derived from T cells, B-cell-depleted T cells, or PBMCs. Subjects who had been exposed to COVID-19, were actively infected with it, or had recovered from it provided the deeply sampled blood TCRbeta repertoires that made up the dataset. The repertoires were made available in a free public database intended to serve as a resource for research on the immune response to SARS-CoV-2. The samples were drawn from the first 160 participants of the ongoing ImmuneRACE study and from 1,254 subjects provided by 6 global collaborators. Nearly every sample came with metadata listing a de-identified subject ID, COVID-19 status, age in years and sex. Where available, HLA class I and class II types were obtained from metadata supplied by the sample provider rather than from assay-based typing.

Regarding this clone: The antigen it recognizes is unknown. No base quality values were provided; no much bigger clone lies one nucleotide off.

TCRbeta CDR3 regions were amplified from genomic DNA by means of the immunoSEQ Assay, a bias-controlled multiplex PCR. The authors' pipeline ran thus. Nucleated cell counts per sample were estimated from amplification of reference gene primers within the assay. To quantify the absolute abundance of each unique TCRbeta CDR3 rearrangement, sequence reads were collapsed and filtered. For each sample, productive Simpson clonality was calculated by taking the square root of Simpson's diversity index across productive rearrangements. This is the immuneACCESS table as TCRdb keeps it, with only in-frame sequences that have V and J called. A part of the clones is gone; compared with another copy, unresolved V genes explain less than half, and the rest is unexplained. V, J and clone size are those of that table, while D and trimming were read from the DNA. This sample holds over 130,000 clones; approximately 90% were observed only once. The top ten clonotypes cover about 4.1% of the sample.

What the work shows at the level of the full study, not this receptor alone: The amount of clinical and demographic metadata varied by source and participant and was provided uncurated.

Each collaborating institution followed its own protocols to collect whole blood in K2EDTA tubes. Collaborator samples were shipped for TCRbeta analysis as frozen whole blood, isolated PBMCs, or DNA extracted from either sample type. Relative to germline, V is missing 5 bases and J is missing 4 bases, with 8 bases of the junction outside any gene match. CDR1 and CDR2, looked up from the germline V gene (reference sequence), are LNHDA and SQIVND. CDR3 length: 16 amino acids, cysteine to phenylalanine. The entry retains the CDR3 DNA only, 48 bases that are in frame from base 1. This receptor was obtained from a woman in her sixties with active or convalescent COVID-19. The chain couples TRBV19 to TRBJ1-5; TRBD1 aligns with 10 central bases. The sequencing sample was made of peripheral blood. CDR3 region: CASSPTDRGRNQPQHF. The nucleotide sequence reads TGTGCCAGTAGTCCAACAGACAGGGGGCGAAATCAGCCCCAGCATTTT.